Given below is one T cell receptor (beta chain) in context. What it binds is unknown. The sample is drawn from a study of T cell responses to AZD1222 COVID-19 vaccine. Study conclusions and caveats: Unmutated variant regions reportedly attract nearly half of all spike-specific TCRs. Possibly, clonal diversity was underestimated; donors were largely white British and included more females.

Profiled with immunoSEQ multiplex PCR; TCRdb holds only in-frame clones, not every one. The table lists about 120,000 clones, around nine tenths of them singletons. The germline V and J ends were trimmed by 6 bases and 3 bases, with 9 bases remaining between them. The CDR3 loop spans 12 amino acids. The source of this sequence is an adult who received the MenACWY meningococcal vaccine as a control. The sequences come from peripheral blood, collected 28 days after the second dose of the MenACWY control vaccine. The chain recombines TRBV12-3 or TRBV12-4 with TRBJ2-7; perhaps TRBD2 as D (5 bases). The DNA for the CDR3 is TGTGCCAGCAGGGCGGAGGTCTACGAGCAGTACTTC. Translation: CASRAEVYEQYF.